These T cell receptor beta chains were read from a single sample in a study of identical twins. TCRdb passed the 5' RACE reads through MiXCR, listing each CDR3 protein once. Of about 210,000 distinct CDR3 sequences detected, around 10% appear once; the ten largest clones hold 5.1%. Sequencing was done on a sample of memory (CD45RO+) T cells sorted from blood. These receptors were taken from a woman between 18 and 30 years old in good health. Both conserved end residues are part of each CDR3. The D gene is left open where the match is weak. For some rows the clone size is stated as once, few or many, or as a class when expanded; others skip it.

few	TRBV3-1	-	TRBJ2-2	TGTGCCACCTGCCAAGATCTCACGGAGTCGAACACCGGGGAGCTGTTTTTT	CATCQDLTESNTGELFF
-	TRBV4-1	-	TRBJ1-1	TGCGCCAGCAGCCAAGGCGGTTGGGCAAACACTGAAGCTTTCTTT	CASSQGGWANTEAFF
-	TRBV18	-	TRBJ1-1	TGTGCCAGCTCACCATTACAAACAAACACTGAAGCTTTCTTT	CASSPLQTNTEAFF
few	TRBV7-2	-	TRBJ1-1	TGTGCCAGCAGCTTGAGGTGGGGGGGCACTGAAGCTTTCTTT	CASSLRWGGTEAFF
-	TRBV5-6	-	TRBJ2-1	TGTGCCAGCAGCTTGGGTAGTCGGAATGAGCAGTTCTTC	CASSLGSRNEQFF
-	TRBV6-2/TRBV6-3	-	TRBJ1-1	TGTGCCAGCAGTTGGTCTAAGGGGACGAACACTGAAGCTTTCTTT	CASSWSKGTNTEAFF
once	TRBV11-2	-	TRBJ1-6	TGTGCCAGCAGGGCGAATCCGAATTCACCCCTCCACTTT	CASRANPNSPLHF
-	TRBV7-6	TRBD1	TRBJ2-2	TGTGCCAGCAGCTTAGGGACAGGGACCCCCGGGGAGCTGTTTTTT	CASSLGTGTPGELFF
-	TRBV10-3	-	TRBJ1-1	TGTGCCACCTACTCCGGACCCGGTGGGACTGAAGCTTTCTTT	CATYSGPGGTEAFF
many	TRBV7-8	TRBD1	TRBJ2-1	TGTGCCAGCAGCTTAGCGGGGGGACAGGGGTTCAACAATGAGCAGTTCTTC	CASSLAGGQGFNNEQFF
few	TRBV7-2	-	TRBJ2-2	TGTGCCAGCAGCTTCATCCGGGAAAGGGCCGGGGAGCTGTTTTTT	CASSFIRERAGELFF
-	TRBV2	-	TRBJ2-5	TGTGCCGTACGCCTGGACAGCCAAGAGACCCAGTACTTC	CAVRLDSQETQYF
-	TRBV6-1	-	TRBJ1-1	TGTGCCAGCAGTAAGGAGGGGGACACTGAAGCTTTCTTT	CASSKEGDTEAFF
-	TRBV10-1	-	TRBJ2-2	TGCGCCAGCAGTGATGTTAGCGGGGAGCTGTTTTTT	CASSDVSGELFF
-	TRBV10-2	-	TRBJ1-6	TGCGCCAGCCAGGGACTGCGGATTTCACCCCTCCACTTT	CASQGLRISPLHF
many	TRBV5-1	-	TRBJ2-1	TGCGCCAGCAGCCAAATCACCTATGCTGAGCAGTTCTTC	CASSQITYAEQFF
few	TRBV5-1	TRBD1	TRBJ2-1	TGCGCCAGCGCACAGGGGATCGGGTTGGGCCTCGTGCAGTTCTTC	CASAQGIGLGLVQFF
few	TRBV20-1	TRBD1	TRBJ2-1	TGCAGTGGCAGACAAGTCCAAGGACAGGGATACAATGAGCAGTTCTTC	CSGRQVQGQGYNEQFF
few	TRBV29-1	-	TRBJ2-3	TGCAGCGTTGATCCATTAGTAGTACGGAATCCAGATACGCAGTATTTT	CSVDPLVVRNPDTQYF
-	TRBV7-9	TRBD2	TRBJ2-5	TGTGCCAGCAGCATATACGGGGGGGTCCAAGAGACCCAGTACTTC	CASSIYGGVQETQYF
-	TRBV20-1	-	TRBJ2-1	TGCAGTGCTGGGGGAGAGAATGAGCAGTTCTTC	CSAGGENEQFF
-	TRBV5-6	TRBD1	TRBJ2-7	TGTGCCAGCAGCTCCCTAGGGGGCAGTCCTGGCGAGCAGTACTTC	CASSSLGGSPGEQYF
many	TRBV12-3/TRBV12-4	-	TRBJ1-5	TGTGCCAGCGTTGGGGGCACCTTCAATCAGCCCCAGCATTTT	CASVGGTFNQPQHF
-	TRBV6-2/TRBV6-3	-	TRBJ1-5	TGTGCCAGCAGAGACACGTACAATCAGCCCCAGCATTTT	CASRDTYNQPQHF